Following are 7 T cell receptor beta chains from one sample sequenced in a study of control samples from healthy donors and cancer patients. TCRdb's table, derived via immunoSEQ multiplex PCR, lists solely in-frame clones and lacks some. The repertoire holds 150,000 to 200,000 clones, with around 90% as singletons. The sequenced sample consisted of blood. All receptors derive from a young man in good health.

CDR3: CASSQDRGGHPEAFF. CDR3 nucleotides: TGCGCCAGCAGCCAAGATAGGGGGGGCCACCCTGAAGCTTTCTTT. V and J are TRBV4-3 and TRBJ1-1; TRBD1 might be the D (6 bases). The CDR3 runs 15 residues. The germline V gene has CDR1 LGHNA and CDR2 YSLEER. Trimming left V 0 bases short and J 6 bases short, with 14 bases between.

The rearrangement links TRBV11-2 to TRBJ2-7; D tentatively fits TRBD1 or TRBD2 (5 bases each). The V and J ends lost 3 bases and 0 bases respectively, with 15 bases between them. Germline V lookup: CDR1 SGHAT, CDR2 FQNNGV. CDR3 length: 16 amino acids. DNA for the CDR3: TGTGCCAGCAGCTTTAGGGACCCGATGAGCTCCTACGAGCAGTACTTC. Its protein product is CASSFRDPMSSYEQYF.

This chain connects TRBV3-1 (or the pseudogene TRBV3-2) to TRBJ2-3; D unresolved. Trimming took 4 bases from V and 6 from J, leaving 8 bases between them. The length of the CDR3 is 12 residues. Germline loops: CDR1 LGHDT, CDR2 YNNKEL (reference sequence). CDR3 sequence (DNA): TGTGCCAGCAGCCTCGGATCGGATACGCAGTATTTT. Encoded protein: CASSLGSDTQYF.

The chain links TRBV5-1 to TRBJ1-3; TRBD1 aligns across 8 bases. Germline V gives CDR1 SGHRS, CDR2 YFSETQ. Losses at the gene ends were 1 base for V and 3 bases for J; bases not matched to a gene: 6. The CDR3 spans 16 residues. CDR3 in amino acids: CASSLRDRSSGNTIYF. DNA for the CDR3: TGCGCCAGCAGCTTGCGGGACAGGTCAAGTGGAAACACCATATATTTT.

This clone was detected once. The V gene is TRBV5-1, the J gene TRBJ2-3, with D perhaps TRBD1 (5 bases). Trimming cost V 1 base and J 6 bases, with 9 bases left between them. Germline CDR1 reads SGHRS; CDR2 reads YFSETQ. The CDR3 runs to 13 residues. In DNA, the CDR3 is TGCGCCAGCAGCTTGCAGGGAAGGGATACGCAGTATTTT. It specifies CASSLQGRDTQYF.

The V and J genes are TRBV28 and TRBJ2-7, with a possible D match to TRBD1 (6 bases). Germline V gene data show CDR1 as MDHEN and CDR2 as SYDVKM. V shed 6 bases and J shed 0 bases, with 15 bases lying between them. The CDR3 runs 15 residues. The chain's CDR3 is CASRVGTQSSYEQYF. The CDR3 DNA reads as TGTGCCAGCAGGGTGGGGACACAGAGCTCCTACGAGCAGTACTTC.

Details on this clone: The sample holds other DNA sequences that translate to the same CDR3. V gene TRBV5-1 combines with J gene TRBJ2-3; 13 bases line up with TRBD2. The CDR3 totals 16 residues. V trimming: 5 bases; J trimming: 3 bases; junction bases outside the gene matches: 6. Germline CDR1 is SGHRS and CDR2 is YFSETQ. The CDR3 loop reads CASRRTSGGPTDTQYF. The CDR3 coding sequence is TGCGCCAGCAGACGGACTAGCGGGGGACCAACAGATACGCAGTATTTT.